The clone carrying this TCR beta chain was detected ten times or more. Its antigen is unknown. Trimming shortened V by 4 bases and J by 1 base, and 13 bases separated the two germline ends. Germline V gives CDR1 SGHRS, CDR2 YFSETQ. CDR3 length equals 15 residues. This sample was included in a study of CD8 T cells in ankylosing spondylitis. Study-level points and caveats: The disease-linked clones had a CD8+ phenotype and low blood frequencies.

TCRdb recomputed calls from the 5' RACE reads with MiXCR, one row per CDR3 protein. The sample comprises roughly 130,000 distinct CDR3 sequences, roughly 7.3% of which are singletons, and 12% rests with the top ten. The sequencing sample was made of blood, either unsorted or a sorted T cell fraction (not recorded which). This sequence was found in a male donor with ankylosing spondylitis or in good health (not recorded which). The chain couples TRBV5-1 to TRBJ2-3; perhaps TRBD1 as D (6 bases). The DNA for the CDR3 is TGCGCCAGCAGCACCACAGGGTCCGGCACAGATACGCAGTATTTT. Translated: CASSTTGSGTDTQYF.